This entry is about one T cell receptor beta chain. Its antigen is currently unknown. Profiling relied on immunoSEQ multiplex PCR, and the TCRdb table lists in-frame clones only, not all of them. The data show approximately 420,000 clones, 80% to 90% seen once. The data belong to a study of Ad26.COV2.S vaccination and SARS-CoV-2 variants. Looking at the study overall: The authors gave Ad26.COV2.S intramuscularly, either once or twice 56 days apart. Study-level points and caveats: Total T cell responses may have been underestimated by the TCR breadth and depth analyses. Following vaccination, spike-specific CD8+ and CD4+ T cell responses reportedly exhibited substantial breadth.

Specified treatment: some 20 received Ad26.COV2.S at low or high dose, single or two shots; several received placebo; per-sample allocation not given. At day 63 after the first vaccine or placebo injection, samples were drawn. Expressing Wuhan-strain SARS-CoV-2 spike, an Ad26 vector served as the vaccine. V was pared by 6 bases and J by 8 bases, with 14 bases of the junction left unmatched. This CDR3 spans 16 amino acids. The germline gives CDR1 KGHSH, CDR2 LQKENI. This specimen consisted of peripheral blood, obtained in a trial of Ad26.COV2.S vaccine versus placebo. This sequence originates from a person aged 18-65 years who received the Ad26.COV2.S COVID-19 vaccine or a placebo. V gene TRBV18 combines with J gene TRBJ2-1, with 9 nucleotides matching TRBD2. This CDR3 reads CASSGRRRGGLDEQFF. In DNA form, the CDR3 reads TGTGCCAGCTCTGGAAGGCGGCGGGGGGGTCTGGATGAGCAGTTCTTC.